This T cell receptor (beta chain) was identified in a study of shared clonotypes between healthy human individuals. Study-wide results and limits: Enrolling few donors narrowed the genetic and exposure-history diversity that was represented.

CDR3 length: 15 residues. CDR1 and CDR2 (germline): WSHSY, SAAADI. The V and J ends lost 5 bases and 12 bases respectively, with 20 bases between them. The method was immunoSEQ multiplex PCR; TCRdb's version includes in-frame clones alone and lacks a portion of them. The profile shows some 2 million clones, approximately 95% of them singletons. With respect to this clone: Its antigen is not identified.

The chain uses TRBV10-2 and TRBJ1-6; D gene ambiguous. The material sequenced was naive CD4+ T cells sorted from blood. Subset indicated: CD45RA+ positively selected. This receptor was obtained from a man in his late teens or twenties in good health. CDR3 in DNA: TGCGCCAGCAGTTTAGGCGAGGGCCCAATAGGACCCCTCCACTTT. Residues: CASSLGEGPIGPLHF.